One sample yielded the 15 T cell receptor beta chains listed below, sequenced in a study of blood T cell repertoires in COVID-19 (dated by TCRdb to 2019 to 2021). Libraries were made using the immunoSEQ multiplex PCR assay. TCRdb retrieved this table from immuneACCESS and kept in-frame rearrangements only. Not all clones are present; in checked studies, unresolved V genes account for under half, and no reason is known for the remainder. This sample holds about 16,000 clones; around 89% were observed only once. The ten largest clones capture under 13% of the sample. Material for sequencing was peripheral blood. Every receptor here comes from an elderly man with acute or convalescent COVID-19.

This chain connects TRBV19 to TRBJ1-3, with D perhaps matching TRBD1 (6 bases). V was pared by 10 bases and J by 0 bases, with 16 bases between. The CDR3 contains 15 residues. Germline V lookup: CDR1 LNHDA, CDR2 SQIVND (reference sequence). CDR3 amino acids: CATLAGDFSGNTIYF. Here the CDR3 DNA reads TGTGCCACTTTGGCAGGGGATTTCTCTGGAAACACCATATATTTT.

The rearrangement joins TRBV7-9 to TRBJ1-1; D ambiguous. CDR1 is SEHNR, CDR2 FQNEAQ, per germline (reference sequence). Trimming cost V 5 bases and J 4 bases, with 14 bases left between them. The CDR3 is made up of 14 amino acids. The CDR3 is CASSPAQAGTEAFF. CDR3 DNA: TGTGCCAGCAGCCCTGCCCAGGCCGGCACTGAAGCTTTCTTT.

V and J are TRBV18 and TRBJ2-7; 9 bases are shared with TRBD1. This CDR3 spans 15 amino acids. Germline CDR1 reads KGHSH; CDR2 reads LQKENI. Germline trimming cut 3 bases from V and 3 bases from J; bases unmatched to any gene: 6. The CDR3 nucleotides read TGTGCCAGCTCACCGCCGGGACAGGGCAACTACGAGCAGTACTTC. It specifies CASSPPGQGNYEQYF.

In this sample, this clone turned up once. The chain couples TRBV5-4 to TRBJ1-1, with D unresolved. The V end lost 0 bases, the J end lost 0 bases, and 9 bases lay between the germline ends. The CDR3 loop spans 15 amino acids. Germline CDR1 SGHNT, CDR2 YYREEE (reference sequence). This CDR3 reads CASSLGAEMNTEAFF. CDR3 bases: TGTGCCAGCAGCTTGGGGGCAGAGATGAACACTGAAGCTTTCTTT.

The V call is TRBV27, the J call TRBJ2-5, with TRBD1 matching over 7 bases. J lost 5 bases, V lost 8 bases, and 14 bases had no gene match. The CDR3 has 15 residues. From germline, CDR1 is MNHEY and CDR2 SMNVEV (reference sequence). CDR3 bases: TGTGCCAGCCAGGGGGTGGCAGGGGGTGAGGAGACCCAGTACTTC. Translation: CASQGVAGGEETQYF.

V usage is TRBV6-5 and J usage is TRBJ1-1, with D tentatively TRBD1 (6 bases). CDR1 MNHEY and CDR2 SVGAGI come from the germline V gene. This CDR3 is 13 amino acids long. Trimming pared 5 bases from V and 6 bases from J, leaving 13 bases between. CDR3 nucleotide sequence: TGTGCCAGCAGTCCTAGACAGGTGGCTGAAGCTTTCTTT. Its translation is CASSPRQVAEAFF.

The chain employs TRBV19 and TRBJ1-5; 7 bases map to TRBD1. The CDR3 has 14 amino acids. CDR1 LNHDA and CDR2 SQIVND come from the germline V gene (reference sequence). V lost 5 bases to trimming and J lost 6 bases; unmatched junction nucleotides: 7. The chain's CDR3 is CASSGAGGSQPQHF. The CDR3 DNA follows: TGTGCCAGTAGTGGGGCAGGGGGAAGTCAGCCCCAGCATTTT.

The rearrangement joins TRBV7-8 to TRBJ1-1; 10 nucleotides match TRBD1. From germline, CDR1 is SGHVS and CDR2 FQNEAQ. The CDR3 loop spans 15 amino acids. Unmatched junction bases numbered 4, after V lost 5 bases and J lost 1 base. The chain's CDR3 is CASSPTGGRNTEAFF. Written as DNA, the CDR3 is TGTGCCAGCAGCCCGACAGGGGGCCGGAACACTGAAGCTTTCTTT.

The chain has TRBV27 and TRBJ2-2; D may be TRBD1 (6 bases). The CDR3 consists of 16 residues. V lost 5 bases, J lost 0 bases, and 13 bases lay in between. Germline values: CDR1 MNHEY, CDR2 SMNVEV (reference sequence). Written as DNA, the CDR3 is TGTGCCAGCAGTCCCCTTCGGACAGCGAACACCGGGGAGCTGTTTTTT. It translates to CASSPLRTANTGELFF.

The rearrangement joins TRBV2 to TRBJ1-1; unclear D gene. Germline CDR1 and CDR2: SNHLY and FYNNEI. The CDR3 runs to 13 residues. V lost 6 bases and J 5 bases, leaving 13 bases between the germline ends. The CDR3 region is CASSTGRGTEAFF. The CDR3 region has the DNA TGTGCCAGCAGCACCGGTAGAGGTACTGAAGCTTTCTTT.

The chain links TRBV5-1 to TRBJ2-1; a weak D match, TRBD2 (6 bases). This CDR3 comprises 16 residues. Germline CDR1 reads SGHRS; CDR2 reads YFSETQ. Trimming removed 3 bases from V and 4 bases from J, with 17 bases in between. The CDR3 nucleotides read TGCGCCAGCAGCTGGAGCAAGCGGGTCCCATACAATGAGCAGTTCTTC. It specifies CASSWSKRVPYNEQFF.

The chain links TRBV9 to TRBJ1-1; 7 positions match TRBD1. The germline gives CDR1 SGDLS, CDR2 YYNGEE. J lost 1 base, V lost 4 bases, and 4 bases had no gene match. The CDR3 consists of 14 residues. Here the CDR3 reads CASSQGVKNTEAFF. The CDR3 DNA is TGTGCCAGCAGCCAGGGGGTGAAGAACACTGAAGCTTTCTTT.

The V gene is TRBV3-1 (or the pseudogene TRBV3-2), the J gene TRBJ2-1; 10 positions match TRBD1. CDR1 and CDR2 from the germline V gene are LGHDT and YNNKEL (reference sequence). V lost 1 base, J lost 9 bases, and 6 bases stayed unmatched. The CDR3 loop spans 15 amino acids. CDR3 coding DNA: TGTGCCAGCAGCCAAGCGGGACAGGGGCTCAGTGAGCAGTTCTTC. Its translation: CASSQAGQGLSEQFF.

The V gene is TRBV12-3 or TRBV12-4, the J gene TRBJ1-3, with D uncertain. Between the trimmed V and J ends, which lost 3 bases and 4 bases, there was a span of 4 bases. The CDR3 totals 12 residues. This CDR3 is CASSFEGNTIYF. In DNA, the CDR3 is TGTGCCAGCAGTTTCGAGGGAAACACCATATATTTT.

The CDR3 loop is CAWSRRVTETQYF. CDR3 DNA: TGTGCCTGGAGCAGGAGGGTCACAGAGACCCAGTACTTC. The chain links TRBV30 to TRBJ2-5; D perhaps matches TRBD2 (6 bases). The CDR3 sequence is 13 residues long. Trimming took off 3 bases at V and 4 bases at J, with 12 bases between the two ends. Germline V gene lookup returns CDR1 GTSNPN and CDR2 SVGIG (reference sequence).